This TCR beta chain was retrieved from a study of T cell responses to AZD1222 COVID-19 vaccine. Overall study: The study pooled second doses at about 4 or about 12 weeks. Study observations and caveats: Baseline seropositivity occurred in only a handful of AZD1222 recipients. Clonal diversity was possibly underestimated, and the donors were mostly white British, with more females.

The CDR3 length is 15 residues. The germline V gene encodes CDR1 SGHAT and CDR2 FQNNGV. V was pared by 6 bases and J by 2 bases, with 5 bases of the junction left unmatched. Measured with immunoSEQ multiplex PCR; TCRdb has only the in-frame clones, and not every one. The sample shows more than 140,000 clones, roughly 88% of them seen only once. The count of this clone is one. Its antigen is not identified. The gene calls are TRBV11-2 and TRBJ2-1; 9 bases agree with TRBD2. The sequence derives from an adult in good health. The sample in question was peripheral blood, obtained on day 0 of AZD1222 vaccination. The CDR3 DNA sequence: TGTGCCAGCAGACTAATAGCGGGAGCCTACAATGAGCAGTTCTTC. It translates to CASRLIAGAYNEQFF.